A single sample gave rise to the 14 T cell receptor beta chains below, sequenced in a study of blood T cell repertoires in COVID-19. Profiled with immunoSEQ multiplex PCR; TCRdb holds only in-frame clones, not every one. Among about 200,000 clones listed, 84% were seen once. Source material: peripheral blood. These receptors were taken from a human donor in a cohort sampled during active COVID-19.

This CDR3 reads CAIHRQVGEQYF. CDR3 DNA: TGTGCCATCCACAGGCAGGTTGGCGAGCAGTACTTC. The V gene is TRBV30, the J gene TRBJ2-7, with a possible D match to TRBD1 (5 bases). This CDR3 contains 12 residues. The V end was cut by 8 bases, the J end by 6 bases, with 17 bases between. Germline lookup yields CDR1 GTSNPN and CDR2 SVGIG (reference sequence).

The chain uses TRBV27 and TRBJ2-1; possibly TRBD2 for D (7 bases). This CDR3 region has 12 residues. Germline-derived CDR1 and CDR2 are MNHEY and SMNVEV (reference sequence). Trimming pared 9 bases from V and 7 bases from J, leaving 13 bases between. CDR3 nucleotide sequence: TGTGCCAGTGCGGGGGCGTTGAATGAGCAGTTCTTC. This sequence encodes CASAGALNEQFF.

V usage is TRBV5-1 and J usage is TRBJ2-1, with 13 bases identical to TRBD2. The CDR3 covers 14 residues. Germline lookup yields CDR1 SGHRS and CDR2 YFSETQ. The J segment lost 14 bases and the V segment lost 2 bases, leaving 7 bases of the junction unmatched. The CDR3 loop reads CASSLTTSGRAKFF. CDR3 nucleotide sequence: TGCGCCAGCAGCTTAACCACTAGCGGGAGGGCCAAGTTCTTC. The full variable domain, rest sourced from reference TRBV5-1 and TRBJ2-1, is KAGVTQTPRYLIKTRGQQVTLSCSPISGHRSVSWYQQTPGQGLQFLFEYFSETQRNKGNFPGRFSGRQFSNSRSEMNVSTLELGDSALYLCASSLTTSGRAKFFGPGTRLTVL.

V is TRBV7-8 and J is TRBJ2-2; tentative D call: TRBD2 (6 bases). Between the trimmed V and J ends, which lost 2 bases and 4 bases, there was a span of 14 bases. Germline assignment: CDR1 SGHVS and CDR2 FQNEAQ. The CDR3 sequence is 16 residues long. The CDR3 DNA reads TGTGCCAGCAGCTTATTAGGCGGGGAGGCCACCGGGGAGCTGTTTTTT. Amino acids: CASSLLGGEATGELFF.

V usage is TRBV3-1 (or the pseudogene TRBV3-2) and J usage is TRBJ1-1, with D possibly matching TRBD1 (5 bases). The CDR3 spans 15 residues. Germline-derived CDR1 and CDR2 are LGHDT and YNNKEL (reference sequence). Trimming took off 4 bases at V and 2 bases at J, with 14 bases between the two ends. The CDR3 DNA reads TGTGCCAGCAGCCCGCCGGGGGGTCCTAACACTGAAGCTTTCTTT. Protein sequence: CASSPPGGPNTEAFF.

The chain is built from TRBV18 and TRBJ1-1; 7 bases align to TRBD1. CDR1 KGHSH and CDR2 LQKENI come from the germline V gene. This CDR3 has 16 amino acids. The ends lost 2 bases at V and 3 bases at J; junction bases unmatched: 9. The CDR3 region has the DNA TGTGCCAGCTCACCATCACAGGGGTTATGGCACACTGAAGCTTTCTTT. Translating gives CASSPSQGLWHTEAFF.

V gene TRBV9 combines with J gene TRBJ1-2; no firm D call. CDR1 is SGDLS and CDR2 is YYNGEE in the germline V gene. V lost 0 bases to trimming and J lost 4 bases, with 13 bases between them. CDR3 length equals 15 residues. CDR3 sequence reads: CASSVGGIRGYGYTF. In DNA, the CDR3 is TGTGCCAGCAGCGTAGGCGGAATCCGAGGCTATGGCTACACCTTC.

This clone occurred once. The chain recombines TRBV4-2 with TRBJ2-1; 14 bases fit TRBD2. Germline V gene data show CDR1 as LGHNA and CDR2 as YNFKEQ. Trimming took 2 bases from V and 2 from J; bases not matched to a gene: 8. This CDR3 is built from 19 residues. CDR3 nucleotides: TGTGCCAGCAGCCAAACATATGGGACTAGCGGGAGCACCTACAATGAGCAGTTCTTC. Translation: CASSQTYGTSGSTYNEQFF.

The V and J genes are TRBV7-9 and TRBJ1-5; the match to TRBD1 covers 8 bases. The length of the CDR3 is 17 residues. Germline CDR1 SEHNR, CDR2 FQNEAQ (reference sequence). With 5 bases clipped from V and 6 bases from J, the junction kept 15 bases outside the gene matches. The CDR3 DNA follows: TGTGCCAGCAGCAAAATGGCCGGAGGACAGGGAGTTCAGCCCCAGCATTTT. As protein: CASSKMAGGQGVQPQHF.

The chain recombines TRBV4-1 with TRBJ1-2; D is unresolved. V shed 1 base and J shed 8 bases, with 20 bases lying between them. CDR3 length: 16 residues. In germline, CDR1 is MGHRA, CDR2 YSYEKL. CDR3 in amino acids: CASSQVLETSVSGYTF. In DNA form, the CDR3 reads TGCGCCAGCAGCCAAGTTCTTGAGACTTCGGTTTCAGGCTACACCTTC.

Here the CDR3 reads CASSQTAADSYEQYF. CDR3 DNA sequence: TGCGCCAGCAGCCAAACGGCAGCGGACTCCTACGAGCAGTACTTC. The chain has TRBV5-1 and TRBJ2-7; the D gene is possibly TRBD2 (5 bases). Trimming removed 4 bases at V and 0 bases at J, with 14 bases between. The CDR3 totals 15 residues. Germline CDR1 and CDR2: SGHRS and YFSETQ.

The chain employs TRBV30 and TRBJ1-3, with TRBD1 matching over 9 bases. The V gene end was trimmed by 2 bases and the J gene end by 5 bases; junction bases not matched to a gene: 7. The CDR3 has 15 amino acids. From germline, CDR1 is GTSNPN and CDR2 SVGIG (reference sequence). CDR3 protein: CAWSPGDRDRNTIYF. The CDR3 DNA reads as TGTGCCTGGAGTCCGGGGGACAGGGACAGAAACACCATATATTTT.

The chain is built from TRBV28 and TRBJ1-2; 9 bases line up with TRBD1. This CDR3 region has 18 residues. After removal of 5 bases from V and 3 bases from J, the junction contained 16 bases not matched to a gene. Germline assignment: CDR1 MDHEN and CDR2 SYDVKM. CDR3 residues: CASSAGQGLQGSHYGYTF. In DNA, the CDR3 is TGTGCCAGCAGTGCAGGACAGGGGTTGCAAGGTTCTCACTATGGCTACACCTTC.

This sequence joins TRBV19 and TRBJ1-4, with D possibly being TRBD1 (6 bases). The V end was cut by 5 bases, the J end by 7 bases, with 14 bases between. CDR3 length: 14 amino acids. The germline V gene has CDR1 LNHDA and CDR2 SQIVND (reference sequence). CDR3 region: CASSLGGMGEKLFF. In DNA form, the CDR3 reads TGTGCCAGTAGTCTTGGGGGCATGGGTGAAAAACTGTTTTTT.